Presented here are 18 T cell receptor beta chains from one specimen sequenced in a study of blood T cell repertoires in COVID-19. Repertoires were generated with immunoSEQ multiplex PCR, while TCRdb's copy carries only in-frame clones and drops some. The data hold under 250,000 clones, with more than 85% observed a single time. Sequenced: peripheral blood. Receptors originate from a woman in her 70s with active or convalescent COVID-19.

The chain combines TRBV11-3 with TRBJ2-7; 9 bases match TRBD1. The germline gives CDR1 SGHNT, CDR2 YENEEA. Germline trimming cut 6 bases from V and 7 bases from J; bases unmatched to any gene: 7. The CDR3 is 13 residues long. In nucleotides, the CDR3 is TGTGCCAGCAGTGGACAGGGGACGGAAGAGCAGTACTTC. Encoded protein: CASSGQGTEEQYF.

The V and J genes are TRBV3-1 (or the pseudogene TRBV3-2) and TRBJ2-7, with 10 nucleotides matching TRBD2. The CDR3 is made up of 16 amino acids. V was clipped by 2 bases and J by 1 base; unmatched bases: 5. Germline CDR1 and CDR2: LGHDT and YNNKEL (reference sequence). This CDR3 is CASSQRNSGGSYEQYF. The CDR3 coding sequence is TGTGCCAGCAGCCAACGTAATAGCGGGGGGTCCTACGAGCAGTACTTC.

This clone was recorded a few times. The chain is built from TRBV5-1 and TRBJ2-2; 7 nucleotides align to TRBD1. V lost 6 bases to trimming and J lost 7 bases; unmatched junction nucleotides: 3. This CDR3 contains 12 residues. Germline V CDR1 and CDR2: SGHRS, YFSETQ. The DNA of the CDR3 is TGCGCCAGCAACCCAGGGGGCGGGGAGCTGTTTTTT. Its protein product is CASNPGGGELFF.

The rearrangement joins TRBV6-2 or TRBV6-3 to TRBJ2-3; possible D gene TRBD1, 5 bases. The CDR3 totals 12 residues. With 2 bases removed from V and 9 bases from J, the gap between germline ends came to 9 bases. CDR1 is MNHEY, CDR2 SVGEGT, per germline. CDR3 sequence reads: CASSYGAVTQYF. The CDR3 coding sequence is TGTGCCAGCAGTTACGGGGCGGTAACGCAGTATTTT.

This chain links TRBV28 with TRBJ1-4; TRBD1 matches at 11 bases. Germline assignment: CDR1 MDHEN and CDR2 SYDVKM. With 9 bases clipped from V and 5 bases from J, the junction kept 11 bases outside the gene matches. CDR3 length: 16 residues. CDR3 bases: TGTGCCAGTTTACCGGGACAGGGGGTCAGGAATGAAAAACTGTTTTTT. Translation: CASLPGQGVRNEKLFF.

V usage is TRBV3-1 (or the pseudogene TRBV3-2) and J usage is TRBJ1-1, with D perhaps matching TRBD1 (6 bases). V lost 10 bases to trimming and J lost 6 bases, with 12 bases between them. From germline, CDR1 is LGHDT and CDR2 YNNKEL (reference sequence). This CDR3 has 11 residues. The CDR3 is CATAWTAEAFF. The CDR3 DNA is TGTGCCACGGCGTGGACAGCTGAAGCTTTCTTT.

The CDR3: CASSPNGDTEAFF. The CDR3 DNA reads as TGTGCCAGCTCACCAAACGGAGACACTGAAGCTTTCTTT. This chain uses TRBV18 with TRBJ1-1; D remains unclear. CDR1 is KGHSH, CDR2 LQKENI, per germline. The CDR3 totals 13 residues. Trimming shortened V by 2 bases and J by 3 bases, and 7 bases separated the two germline ends. The whole variable domain, filled in from reference TRBV18 and TRBJ1-1, reads NAGVMQNPRHLVRRRGQEARLRCSPMKGHSHVYWYRQLPEEGLKFMVYLQKENIIDESGMPKERFSAEFPKEGPSILRIQQVVRGDSAAYFCASSPNGDTEAFFGQGTRLTVV.

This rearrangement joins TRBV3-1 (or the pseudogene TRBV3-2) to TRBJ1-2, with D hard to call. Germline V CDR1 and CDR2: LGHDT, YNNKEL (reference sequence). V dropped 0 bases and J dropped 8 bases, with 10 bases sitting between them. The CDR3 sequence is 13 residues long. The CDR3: CASSQESTRGYTF. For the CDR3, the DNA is TGTGCCAGCAGCCAAGAGTCCACGCGGGGCTACACCTTC.

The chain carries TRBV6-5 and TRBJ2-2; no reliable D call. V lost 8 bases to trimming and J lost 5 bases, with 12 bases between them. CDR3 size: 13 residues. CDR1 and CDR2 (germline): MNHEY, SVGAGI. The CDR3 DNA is TGTGCCAGCCGAGAACAGTTAACCGGGGAGCTGTTTTTT. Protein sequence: CASREQLTGELFF.

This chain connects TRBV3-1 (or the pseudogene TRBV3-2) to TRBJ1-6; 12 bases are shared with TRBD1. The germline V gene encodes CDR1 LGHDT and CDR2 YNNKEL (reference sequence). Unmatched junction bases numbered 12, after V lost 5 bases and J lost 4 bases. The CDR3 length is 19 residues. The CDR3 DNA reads TGTGCCAGCAGCACCTCCGGGACAGGGGGCGCCCCTTATAATTCACCCCTCCACTTT. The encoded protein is CASSTSGTGGAPYNSPLHF.

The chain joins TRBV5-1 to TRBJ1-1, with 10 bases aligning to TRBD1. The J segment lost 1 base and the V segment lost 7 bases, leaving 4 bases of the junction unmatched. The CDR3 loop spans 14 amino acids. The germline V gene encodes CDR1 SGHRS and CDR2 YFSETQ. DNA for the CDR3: TGCGCCAGCGGCCGGGACAGGGGGAACACTGAAGCTTTCTTT. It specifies CASGRDRGNTEAFF.

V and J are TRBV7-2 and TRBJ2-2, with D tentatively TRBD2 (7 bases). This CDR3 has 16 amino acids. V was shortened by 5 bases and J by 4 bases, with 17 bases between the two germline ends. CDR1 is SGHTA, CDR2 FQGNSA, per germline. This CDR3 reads CASSLGAGRVTGELFF. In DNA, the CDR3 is TGTGCCAGCAGCCTGGGGGCAGGGAGGGTCACCGGGGAGCTGTTTTTT. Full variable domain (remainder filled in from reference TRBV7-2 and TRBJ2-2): GAGVSQSPSNKVTEKGKDVELRCDPISGHTALYWYRQSLGQGLEFLIYFQGNSAPDKSGLPSDRFSAERTGGSVSTLTIQRTQQEDSAVYLCASSLGAGRVTGELFFGEGSRLTVL.

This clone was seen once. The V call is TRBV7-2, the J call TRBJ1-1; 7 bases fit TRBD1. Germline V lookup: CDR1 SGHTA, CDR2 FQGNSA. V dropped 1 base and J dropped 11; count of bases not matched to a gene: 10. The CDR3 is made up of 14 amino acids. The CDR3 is CASSLVTGDPMAFF. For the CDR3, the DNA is TGTGCCAGCAGCTTAGTTACAGGGGACCCGATGGCTTTCTTT.

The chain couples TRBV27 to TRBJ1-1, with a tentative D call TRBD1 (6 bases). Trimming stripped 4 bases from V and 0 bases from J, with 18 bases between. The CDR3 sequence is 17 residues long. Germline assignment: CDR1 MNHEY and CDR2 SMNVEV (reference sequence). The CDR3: CASSYNPPGALNTEAFF. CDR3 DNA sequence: TGTGCCAGCAGTTACAATCCCCCAGGGGCCCTGAACACTGAAGCTTTCTTT.

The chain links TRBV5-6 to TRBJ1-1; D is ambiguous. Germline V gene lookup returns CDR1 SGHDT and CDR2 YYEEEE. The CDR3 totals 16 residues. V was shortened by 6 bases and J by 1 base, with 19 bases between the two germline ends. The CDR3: CASTTLRTMGNTEAFF. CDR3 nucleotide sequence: TGTGCCAGCACAACTCTGAGGACTATGGGGAACACTGAAGCTTTCTTT.

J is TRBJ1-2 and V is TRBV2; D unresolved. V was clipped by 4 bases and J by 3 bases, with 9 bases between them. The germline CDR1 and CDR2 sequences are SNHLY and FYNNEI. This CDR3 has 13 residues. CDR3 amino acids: CASSALAYYGYTF. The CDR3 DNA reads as TGTGCCAGCAGTGCACTCGCGTACTATGGCTACACCTTC.

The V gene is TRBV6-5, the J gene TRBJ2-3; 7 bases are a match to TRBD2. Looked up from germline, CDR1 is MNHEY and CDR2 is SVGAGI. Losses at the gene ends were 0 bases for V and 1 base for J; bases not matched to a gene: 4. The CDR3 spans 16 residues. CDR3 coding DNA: TGTGCCAGCAGTTACTCGGGGGGGGGTGGCACAGATACGCAGTATTTT. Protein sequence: CASSYSGGGGTDTQYF.

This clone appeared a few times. The CDR3 spells CASSHNEGTSLYEQYF. In DNA, the CDR3 is TGCGCCAGCAGCCACAACGAGGGAACCAGTCTTTACGAGCAGTACTTC. The rearrangement links TRBV4-1 to TRBJ2-7; D is possibly TRBD2 (5 bases). Germline V gives CDR1 MGHRA, CDR2 YSYEKL. V was trimmed by 3 bases and J by 4 bases, leaving 19 bases between them. The CDR3 contains 16 residues.